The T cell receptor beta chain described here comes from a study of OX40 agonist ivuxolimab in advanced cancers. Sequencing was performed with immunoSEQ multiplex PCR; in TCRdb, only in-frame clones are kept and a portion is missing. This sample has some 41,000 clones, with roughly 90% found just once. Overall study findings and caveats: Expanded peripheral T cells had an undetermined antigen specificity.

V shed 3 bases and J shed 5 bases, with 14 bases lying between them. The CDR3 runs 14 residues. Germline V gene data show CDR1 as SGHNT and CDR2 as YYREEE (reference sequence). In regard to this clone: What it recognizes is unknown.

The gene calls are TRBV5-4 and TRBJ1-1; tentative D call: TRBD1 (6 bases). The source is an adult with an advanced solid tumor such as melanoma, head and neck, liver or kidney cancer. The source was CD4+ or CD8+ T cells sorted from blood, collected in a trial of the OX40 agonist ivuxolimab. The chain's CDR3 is CASSSGRQGTEAFF. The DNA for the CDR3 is TGTGCCAGCAGCTCGGGACGCCAGGGGACTGAAGCTTTCTTT.